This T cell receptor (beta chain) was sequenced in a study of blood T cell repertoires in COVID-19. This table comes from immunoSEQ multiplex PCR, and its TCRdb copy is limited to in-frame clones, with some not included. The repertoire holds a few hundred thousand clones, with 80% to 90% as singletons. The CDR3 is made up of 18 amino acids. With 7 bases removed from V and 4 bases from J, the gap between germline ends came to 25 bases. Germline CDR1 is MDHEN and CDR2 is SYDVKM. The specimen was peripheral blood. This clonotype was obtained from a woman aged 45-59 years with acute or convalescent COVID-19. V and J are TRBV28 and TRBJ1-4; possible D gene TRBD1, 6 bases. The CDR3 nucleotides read TGTGCCAGCAACCCGAGCCTCGGACAGTTCCGGCTTAATGAAAAACTGTTTTTT. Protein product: CASNPSLGQFRLNEKLFF.